A selection of T cell receptor beta chains follows, all from one sample in a study of shared clonotypes between healthy human individuals. Sequencing was performed with immunoSEQ multiplex PCR; in TCRdb, only in-frame clones are kept and a portion is missing. This sample has some 2,500,000 clones, with 92% found just once. The sample taken for sequencing was naive CD4+ T cells from PBMCs. The receptors come from a man aged 18 to 30 in good health. Some clones in this sample may be carry-over from other donors' samples. CDR3s leave out the opening cysteine and the closing phenylalanine or tryptophan. Each record gives: clone size, V gene, J gene, CDR3 protein. Size values are once, few and many counts, or a class for expanded clones, and some rows have none.

-	TRBV19	TRBJ2-7	ASSPKGAGGLNEQY
once	TRBV6-4	TRBJ1-2	ASSADRAPYGYT
-	TRBV6-1	TRBJ1-3	ASSVANRVSLGNTIY
-	TRBV7-6	TRBJ2-3	ASTPLQGADTQY
-	TRBV11-3	TRBJ1-5	ASSQAGYQPQH
-	TRBV6-5	TRBJ2-1	ASSSGPWGNEQF
-	TRBV5-1	TRBJ2-1	ASSLASVNYNEQF
-	TRBV7-3	TRBJ2-2	ASSLLGRGGELF
-	TRBV11-2	TRBJ1-6	ASSYTGRSPLH
-	TRBV9	TRBJ2-7	ASSGTSFSGEQY
-	TRBV5-1	TRBJ1-2	ASSLAEGDGYT
once	TRBV30	TRBJ1-2	AWSVRYGYT
-	TRBV5-1	TRBJ2-3	ASSSNSGSPGDTQY
-	TRBV5-1	TRBJ2-7	ASSFTVRLADTYEQY
-	TRBV28	TRBJ2-1	ASAYGTSGRNEQF
-	TRBV4-3	TRBJ2-3	ASSQELAGLTDTQY
-	TRBV10-3	TRBJ2-7	AISRGDYEQY
-	TRBV5-4	TRBJ1-2	ASSLMGQTNYGYT
-	TRBV5-1	TRBJ2-3	ASSLGAELTDTQY
-	TRBV27	TRBJ1-1	ASSRPGTGLNTEAF
-	TRBV30	TRBJ2-1	AWSVRPDNEQF
-	TRBV11-2	TRBJ2-7	ASSFGGQGSYEQY
-	TRBV19	TRBJ2-2	ASRWDTNTGELF
-	TRBV5-1	TRBJ1-2	ASSLGTGEDGYT
-	TRBV7-2	TRBJ2-7	ASSLVGRGSYEQY
-	TRBV6-6	TRBJ2-3	ASRQGEGTDTQY